This T cell receptor beta chain comes out of a study of cytomegalovirus exposure and HLA in healthy donors. Study results and limitations: 16,951 TCR beta sequences were associated with HLA alleles at 0.05 false discovery rate in a later analysis. V- and J-gene trimming in TCR beta was tied to a missense DCLRE1C variant by an analysis performed later. Certain sequence variants were highly shared and formed a cluster, and this cluster was likely a sequencing artifact.

The CDR3 is 13 amino acids. V shed 1 base and J shed 6 bases, with 10 bases lying between them. CDR1 and CDR2 from the germline V gene are SGHRS and YFSETQ. The PCR had 60 Vbeta and 13 Jbeta primers. Only in-frame clones appear in the TCRdb table, and some are missing; sequencing was by immunoSEQ multiplex PCR. The table lists 110,000 to 150,000 clones, approximately 74% of them singletons. Details on this clone: The antigen is undetermined.

This receptor was identified in a man aged 18 to 29 in good health and CMV-seropositive. The material sequenced was PBMCs. The chain recombines TRBV5-1 with TRBJ1-2; unclear D gene. DNA for the CDR3: TGCGCCAGCAGCTTGCAGGCCCCTGATGGCTACACCTTC. Translated, it gives CASSLQAPDGYTF.